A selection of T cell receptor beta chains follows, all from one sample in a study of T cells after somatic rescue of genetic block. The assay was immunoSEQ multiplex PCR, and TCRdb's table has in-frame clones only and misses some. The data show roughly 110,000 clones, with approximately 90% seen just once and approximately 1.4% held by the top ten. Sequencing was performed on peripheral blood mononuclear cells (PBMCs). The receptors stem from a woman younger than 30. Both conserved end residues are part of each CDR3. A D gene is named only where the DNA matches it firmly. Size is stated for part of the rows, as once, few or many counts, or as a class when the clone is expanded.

TGTGCCAGCAGCTTAGTAAATCAAGAGACCCAGTACTTC | CASSLVNQETQYF | TRBV7-2 | - | TRBJ2-5 | -
TGTGCCAGCAGCAAACAGGGTGAGAGCAATCAGCCCCAGCATTTT | CASSKQGESNQPQHF | TRBV28 | - | TRBJ1-5 | -
TGCGCCAGCAGCTTGTTAGCGGGGACAGCCTACGAGCAGTACTTC | CASSLLAGTAYEQYF | TRBV5-1 | - | TRBJ2-7 | -
TGTGCCAGCTCAGCCGCCTCCTTTGGGCCCTTGAACACTGAAGCTTTCTTT | CASSAASFGPLNTEAFF | TRBV18 | - | TRBJ1-1 | -
TGTGCCAGCAGCCCAGACAGGGTCCTAAGCTCTGGAAACACCATATATTTT | CASSPDRVLSSGNTIYF | TRBV7-2 | - | TRBJ1-3 | TRBD1
TGTGCCAGCAGTGACTCAACCCTACGCAATGAGCAGTTCTTC | CASSDSTLRNEQFF | TRBV6-4 | - | TRBJ2-1 | -
TGTGCCAGCAGTCAAGAGGACGGGAATCAGCCCCAGCATTTT | CASSQEDGNQPQHF | TRBV27 | - | TRBJ1-5 | -
TGTGCCAGCAGTGAAGCTTTCTTT | CASSEAFF | TRBV6-1 | few | TRBJ1-1 | -
TGTGCCAGCAGCTCTAGGGGGATCGGCACCGGGGAGCTGTTTTTT | CASSSRGIGTGELFF | TRBV5-4 | - | TRBJ2-2 | -
TGTGCCAGCAGCTTGTCTGCACTCCGAAGAGGGATTTACAATGAGCAGTTCTTC | CASSLSALRRGIYNEQFF | TRBV7-9 | - | TRBJ2-1 | -
TGTGCCAGCTCATCCGGGACAGAAAGAAATTCACCCCTCCACTTT | CASSSGTERNSPLHF | TRBV18 | - | TRBJ1-6 | TRBD1
TGTGCCAGTAATAGTGGTGTAGGCGGGACAGAGAACACCGGGGAGCTGTTTTTT | CASNSGVGGTENTGELFF | TRBV19 | - | TRBJ2-2 | -
TGTGCCAGCAGTGACCGGACAGGGGTCTATGGCTACACCTTC | CASSDRTGVYGYTF | TRBV6-1 | - | TRBJ1-2 | TRBD1
TGTGCCAGCAGTTTCAGGGGGGGTAACACTGAAGCTTTCTTT | CASSFRGGNTEAFF | TRBV27 | - | TRBJ1-1 | TRBD1